This T cell receptor (beta chain) was sequenced in a study of blood T cells in healthy people across ages. Regarding the study as a whole: Higher diversity, along with more naive CD4+ cells, distinguished long-lived donors from aged donors.

Comment on this clonotype: Its target is unknown.

Ten milliliters of peripheral blood were drawn from each donor. Samples each had at least 5 micrograms of total RNA extracted. The use of a sample-barcoded 5' primer and a J-beta primer mix characterized a second PCR of 7 to 11 cycles. Per-sample output comprised a minimum of 2.5 million paired-end reads containing CDR3. TCRdb analysed the 5' RACE reads with MiXCR anew, one entry per CDR3 protein. This table holds hundreds of thousands of distinct CDR3 sequences, 24% found once. The V segment lost 6 bases and the J segment 2 bases; nucleotides outside the gene matches: 3. CDR1 is MDHEN and CDR2 is SYDVKM in the germline V gene. The CDR3 length is 14 residues. The same sample was also used in a study of T cells of mothers and their children.

The J gene is TRBJ2-5, the V gene TRBV28; 10 positions match TRBD1. Input material: blood. This receptor was obtained from a boy aged 10-17 years in good health. CDR3 region: CASRGQGLQETQYF. The CDR3 region has the DNA TGTGCCAGCAGGGGACAGGGGTTACAAGAGACCCAGTACTTC.